What follows are 30 T cell receptor beta chains derived from one specimen sequenced in a study of neurological immune-mediated disorders. TCRdb processed the 5' RACE reads anew with MiXCR; each CDR3 protein has one entry. The table records 25,000 to 40,000 distinct CDR3 sequences, roughly 1.6% of them present only once. The sample comprised PBMCs. These receptors were obtained from a woman in her twenties or thirties with multiple sclerosis.

V and J are TRBV7-6 and TRBJ1-3; D ambiguous. This CDR3 is 16 amino acids long. V was clipped by 6 bases and J by 7 bases, with 22 bases between them. Germline CDR1 reads SGHVS; CDR2 reads FNYEAQ. The CDR3 DNA sequence: TGTGCCAGCAGTCCGACGGCGAGGTCCAGCTCGAACACCATATATTTT. Encoded protein: CASSPTARSSSNTIYF.

This clonotype was counted ten times or more. The J gene is TRBJ2-1, the V gene TRBV6-5; 11 bases align to TRBD2. Trimming cost V 7 bases and J 7 bases; bases outside gene matches: 9. Germline assignment: CDR1 MNHEY and CDR2 SVGAGI. CDR3 length: 15 residues. Here the CDR3 reads CASIPSGGPGNEQFF. The DNA for the CDR3 is TGTGCCAGCATTCCTAGCGGGGGGCCGGGGAATGAGCAGTTCTTC.

By proportion, this clonotype is medium-sized (0.01 to 0.1%). V and J are TRBV5-5 and TRBJ2-6; perhaps TRBD2 as D (5 bases). V gave up 5 bases and J gave up 0 bases, with 12 bases separating them. The CDR3 sequence is 16 residues long. The germline V gene encodes CDR1 SGHKS and CDR2 YYEKEE (reference sequence). The CDR3 nucleotides are TGTGCCAGCAGGCCTCCGGGAAGCTCTGGGGCCAACGTCCTGACTTTC. It specifies CASRPPGSSGANVLTF.

This clonotype was detected many times. V gene TRBV5-1 combines with J gene TRBJ1-1; D gene uncertain. Germline CDR1 and CDR2: SGHRS and YFSETQ. V lost 0 bases to trimming and J lost 1 base, with 10 bases between them. The CDR3 totals 15 residues. For the CDR3, the DNA is TGCGCCAGCAGCTTGGCCTGGCAGACGAACACTGAAGCTTTCTTT. Translating it yields CASSLAWQTNTEAFF.

This clonotype was seen at least ten times. This rearrangement joins TRBV15 to TRBJ2-7; no definite D call. The CDR3 runs to 13 residues. Germline V CDR1 and CDR2: LNHNV, YYDKDF (reference sequence). V was shortened by 0 bases and J by 3 bases, with 6 bases between the two germline ends. The CDR3 sequence is CATSRDLGYEQYF. In DNA form, the CDR3 reads TGTGCCACCAGCAGAGATCTAGGCTACGAGCAGTACTTC.

This clonotype has ten or more counts. The rearrangement joins TRBV5-1 to TRBJ2-2; D ambiguous. Per germline, CDR1 SGHRS and CDR2 YFSETQ. The CDR3 consists of 14 residues. V was cut by 4 bases and J by 9 bases, with 16 bases left in between. This chain's CDR3 is CASSADGPRRELFF. CDR3 DNA: TGCGCCAGCAGCGCCGACGGTCCTCGAAGGGAGCTGTTTTTT.

This clonotype was observed many times. The chain combines TRBV20-1 with TRBJ2-7; a possible D gene is TRBD2 (7 bases). The CDR3 totals 14 residues. The germline gives CDR1 DFQATT, CDR2 SNEGSKA (reference sequence). V dropped 6 bases and J dropped 3 bases, with 18 bases sitting between them. CDR3 protein: CSAGGGGALYEQYF. CDR3 nucleotides: TGCAGTGCAGGGGGAGGGGGGGCCCTCTACGAGCAGTACTTC.

This clonotype was counted at least ten times. J is TRBJ2-2 and V is TRBV3-1, with D tentatively TRBD1 (6 bases). The CDR3 spans 15 residues. From germline, CDR1 is LGHDT and CDR2 YNNKEL (reference sequence). Trimming removed 3 bases from V and 1 base from J, with 9 bases in between. CDR3 sequence reads: CASSHTGQNTGELFF. DNA for the CDR3: TGTGCCAGCAGCCACACGGGACAGAACACCGGGGAGCTGTTTTTT.

At least ten counts were recorded for this clonotype. The genes are TRBV5-1 and TRBJ1-1; unclear D gene. Germline V gives CDR1 SGHRS, CDR2 YFSETQ. Trimming shortened V by 4 bases and J by 4 bases, and 20 bases separated the two germline ends. CDR3 length: 16 amino acids. The CDR3 bases are TGCGCCAGCAGCCGATCAGGAGTTACTGAAGGCACTGAAGCTTTCTTT. It yields the protein CASSRSGVTEGTEAFF.

This clonotype was recorded at least ten times. This chain uses TRBV24-1 with TRBJ2-1, with D perhaps matching TRBD1 or TRBD2 (5 bases each). The V gene's germline CDR1 is KGHDR and CDR2 SFDVKD. The V end lost 3 bases, the J end lost 9 bases, and 11 bases lay between the germline ends. This CDR3 is built from 13 residues. CDR3 residues: CATSDGAGIEQFF. CDR3 sequence (DNA): TGTGCCACCAGTGATGGGGCGGGTATTGAGCAGTTCTTC.

This clonotype was counted many times. The V call is TRBV20-1, the J call TRBJ2-7; a weak D match, TRBD1 (6 bases). V lost 1 base and J 5 bases, leaving 18 bases between the germline ends. Looked up from germline, CDR1 is DFQATT and CDR2 is SNEGSKA (reference sequence). CDR3 length: 15 residues. The CDR3 is CSARVYRVGLDEQYF. The CDR3 coding sequence is TGCAGTGCTAGAGTATACAGGGTGGGGTTGGACGAGCAGTACTTC.

This clonotype showed up many times. V gene TRBV4-3 combines with J gene TRBJ2-3, with 10 nucleotides matching TRBD1. Per germline, CDR1 LGHNA and CDR2 YSLEER. CDR3 length: 15 residues. Trimming at V came to 5 bases and at J to 3 bases, leaving 5 bases not matched to a gene. The CDR3 sequence is CASSGTGVGTDTQYF. CDR3 DNA: TGCGCCAGCAGCGGGACAGGGGTGGGGACAGATACGCAGTATTTT.

There are many counts of this clonotype. The chain's CDR3 is CASRPQGESAEAFF. The CDR3 bases are TGTGCCAGCAGGCCACAGGGGGAAAGCGCTGAAGCTTTCTTT. The chain has TRBV12-3 or TRBV12-4 and TRBJ1-1; 8 positions match TRBD1. This CDR3 contains 14 residues. Trimming at V came to 6 bases and at J to 6 bases, leaving 9 bases not matched to a gene.

The chain is built from TRBV11-2 and TRBJ2-1; D unresolved. CDR3 length equals 12 residues. Germline CDR1 and CDR2: SGHAT and FQNNGV. V lost 6 bases and J lost 8, with 11 bases in between. CDR3 nucleotides: TGTGCCAGCAGTCCCCCGGTGGATGAGCAGTTCTTC. It is translated as CASSPPVDEQFF. Together with reference TRBV11-2 and TRBJ2-1, the CDR3 gives the full variable domain: EAGVAQSPRYKIIEKRQSVAFWCNPISGHATLYWYQQILGQGPKLLIQFQNNGVVDDSQLPKDRFSAERLKGVDSTLKIQPAKLEDSAVYLCASSPPVDEQFFGPGTRLTVL.

This clonotype has ten or more counts. J is TRBJ1-5 and V is TRBV12-3 or TRBV12-4, with D tentatively TRBD1 (6 bases). This CDR3 contains 14 residues. V was trimmed by 6 bases and J by 2 bases, leaving 11 bases between them. CDR3 in DNA: TGTGCCAGCAGCCGCGAGGGGGGCAATCAGCCCCAGCATTTT. It translates to CASSREGGNQPQHF.

This clonotype was observed at least ten times. The J gene is TRBJ2-3, the V gene TRBV20-1; 7 bases fit TRBD2. Germline V gene lookup returns CDR1 DFQATT and CDR2 SNEGSKA (reference sequence). The CDR3 sequence is 12 residues long. Trimming at V came to 3 bases and at J to 4 bases, leaving 1 base not matched to a gene. In nucleotides, the CDR3 is TGCAGTGCTAGGCGGGGGTCAGATACGCAGTATTTT. Its translation: CSARRGSDTQYF.

This clonotype has a count of ten or more. This chain uses TRBV6-2 or TRBV6-3 with TRBJ2-5, with D unresolved. V lost 6 bases to trimming and J lost 2 bases, with 1 base between them. Germline CDR1 MNHEY, CDR2 SVGEGT. The CDR3 is 10 amino acids. The CDR3 coding sequence is TGTGCCAGCAGGCAAGAGACCCAGTACTTC. This codes for CASRQETQYF.

Many counts were recorded for this clonotype. The chain links TRBV29-1 to TRBJ2-7, with 10 positions matching TRBD1. The length of the CDR3 is 15 residues. CDR1 and CDR2 (germline): SQVTM, ANQGSEA. Germline trimming cut 2 bases from V and 0 bases from J; bases unmatched to any gene: 4. Written as DNA, the CDR3 is TGCAGCGTTGAATGGGACAGGGGTTACTCCTACGAGCAGTACTTC. This translates into CSVEWDRGYSYEQYF.

This clonotype was detected only a few times. The chain couples TRBV20-1 to TRBJ2-2; 11 bases align to TRBD1. The germline V gene has CDR1 DFQATT and CDR2 SNEGSKA (reference sequence). The CDR3 length is 16 residues. The J segment lost 3 bases and the V segment lost 3 bases, leaving 6 bases of the junction unmatched. The CDR3 protein is CSARDRGPWDTGELFF. DNA of the CDR3: TGCAGTGCTAGGGACAGGGGGCCCTGGGACACCGGGGAGCTGTTTTTT.

This clonotype was seen many times. The chain couples TRBV12-3 or TRBV12-4 to TRBJ2-4; D may be TRBD2 (6 bases). V gave up 5 bases and J gave up 0 bases, with 14 bases separating them. The CDR3 has 16 residues. The CDR3 bases are TGTGCCAGCAGTCCGGAGGGTACCTTAGCCAAAAACATTCAGTACTTC. Encoded protein: CASSPEGTLAKNIQYF.

This clonotype has ten or more counts. This sequence joins TRBV20-1 and TRBJ1-1, with D hard to call. V lost 6 bases and J 1 base, leaving 15 bases between the germline ends. From germline, CDR1 is DFQATT and CDR2 SNEGSKA (reference sequence). This CDR3 is 14 amino acids long. The CDR3 sequence is CSAPPLMGNTEAFF. CDR3 in DNA: TGCAGTGCCCCCCCCCTTATGGGGAACACTGAAGCTTTCTTT.

This clonotype was seen at least ten times. CDR3 amino acids: CASSRQGYEQYF. CDR3 DNA sequence: TGTGCCAGCAGCCGTCAGGGGTACGAGCAGTACTTC. J is TRBJ2-7 and V is TRBV7-9, with D tentatively TRBD1 (6 bases). CDR3 length equals 12 residues. Looked up from germline, CDR1 is SEHNR and CDR2 is FQNEAQ (reference sequence). Trimming pared 5 bases from V and 4 bases from J, leaving 9 bases between.

This clonotype has at least ten counts. The chain carries TRBV11-2 and TRBJ2-5; possible D gene TRBD1, 6 bases. Per the germline V gene, CDR1 is SGHAT and CDR2 is FQNNGV. The CDR3 extends over 15 amino acids. Trimming took 1 base from V and 4 from J, leaving 13 bases between them. Written as DNA, the CDR3 is TGTGCCAGCAGCTTAGGCAAACCGGACAGAGAGACCCAGTACTTC. This codes for CASSLGKPDRETQYF.

This clonotype was counted many times. The CDR3 spells CASSIRGQGYNEQFF. In DNA form, the CDR3 reads TGCGCCAGCAGCATCCGCGGACAGGGGTACAATGAGCAGTTCTTC. This sequence joins TRBV5-1 and TRBJ2-1, with 9 positions matching TRBD1. Per the germline V gene, CDR1 is SGHRS and CDR2 is YFSETQ. The CDR3 length is 15 residues. The ends lost 4 bases at V and 4 bases at J; junction bases unmatched: 6.

The table lists this clonotype with many counts. V and J are TRBV4-1 and TRBJ2-5; D is unclear. The V gene's germline CDR1 is MGHRA and CDR2 YSYEKL. The length of the CDR3 is 13 residues. Deletions cut 0 bases from V and 5 bases from J, with 7 bases between. CDR3 in amino acids: CASSQDKWETQYF. CDR3 sequence (DNA): TGCGCCAGCAGCCAAGATAAGTGGGAGACCCAGTACTTC.

The sample holds many counts of this clonotype. The CDR3, as DNA: TGTGCCATCAGTGAAGGGGTAGCATCGGATACGCAGTATTTT. Encoded protein: CAISEGVASDTQYF. J is TRBJ2-3 and V is TRBV10-3, with D maybe TRBD1 (5 bases). CDR1 is ENHRY and CDR2 is SYGVKD in the germline V gene. The germline V and J ends were trimmed by 3 bases and 6 bases, with 13 bases remaining between them. CDR3 length equals 14 residues.

This clonotype was seen ten or more times. The chain uses TRBV20-1 and TRBJ1-5; D call uncertain. Per germline, CDR1 DFQATT and CDR2 SNEGSKA (reference sequence). Trimming cost V 1 base and J 0 bases, with 7 bases left between them. The CDR3 loop spans 14 amino acids. The CDR3 loop reads CSARGVNSNQPQHF. CDR3 DNA sequence: TGCAGTGCTAGAGGCGTAAATAGCAATCAGCCCCAGCATTTT.

This clonotype was observed at least ten times. The chain combines TRBV11-2 with TRBJ1-2, with a tentative D call TRBD1 (5 bases). CDR3 size: 13 residues. The ends were cut back, 2 bases at V and 8 bases at J, with 12 bases in the middle. Germline-derived CDR1 and CDR2 are SGHAT and FQNNGV. The CDR3 region has the DNA TGTGCCAGCAGCTTACAGGGATCACGCGGCTACACCTTC. It translates to CASSLQGSRGYTF.

In its sample, this clonotype was seen many times. The chain links TRBV27 to TRBJ2-3, with D hard to call. The CDR3 is 12 residues long. Deletions cut 8 bases from V and 2 bases from J, with 8 bases between. Germline assignment: CDR1 MNHEY and CDR2 SMNVEV (reference sequence). CDR3: CASGRITDTQYF. CDR3 nucleotide sequence: TGTGCCAGCGGGCGGATCACAGATACGCAGTATTTT.

This clonotype came up many times. The V gene is TRBV15, the J gene TRBJ2-3, with D hard to call. This CDR3 spans 15 amino acids. The ends were cut back, 7 bases at V and 3 bases at J, with 17 bases in the middle. The germline gives CDR1 LNHNV, CDR2 YYDKDF (reference sequence). CDR3 DNA sequence: TGTGCCACCACCCCCCCGGGTGGTGGGACAGATACGCAGTATTTT. Amino acids: CATTPPGGGTDTQYF.